This TCR beta chain comes out of a study of T cell responses to AZD1222 COVID-19 vaccine. The study's findings and limits: Across the whole spike, CD4 TCRs peaked at regions 160-218 and 743-854. Recipients of AZD1222 seropositive at baseline numbered only 6 or 7.

Whether given at about 4 or about 12 weeks, second doses were pooled. The repertoire was sequenced with immunoSEQ multiplex PCR; TCRdb's copy has only in-frame clones and lacks some. This table holds around 190,000 clones, 80% to 95% found once. Comment on this clone: The antigen is undetermined.

The sample here was peripheral blood, taken 28 days after the second AZD1222 dose. This receptor was identified in an adult who received the AZD1222 COVID-19 vaccine.

CDR3 region: CASSLGLAGGQETQYF. DNA for the CDR3: TGTGCCAGCAGCTTAGGGTTAGCGGGGGGACAAGAGACCCAGTACTTC. The chain recombines TRBV13 with TRBJ2-5; 10 positions agree with TRBD2. This CDR3 region has 16 residues. CDR1 and CDR2 (germline): PRHDT, FYEKMQ (reference sequence). V was clipped by 0 bases and J by 2 bases; unmatched bases: 3.